This T cell receptor (beta chain) emerged from a study of T cells expressing NK-cell markers. Study-level findings and limits: Dominant NKG2C+ clonotypes were found to form about 1.0-7.5% of CD8+ T cells in about 6 donors. Whether expanded NKG2C+ T cell clones recognized HCMV stayed uncertain.

From its re-call of the 5' RACE reads, TCRdb lists each CDR3 protein once, without DNA. The table lists about 260,000 distinct CDR3 sequences. As regards this clonotype: What it binds is not known.

The CDR3 runs to 14 residues. Germline assignment: CDR1 SQVTM and CDR2 ANQGSEA. Sequenced input: blood T cells: a sorted CD56 or NKG2C T cell subset, CD4+ or CD8+ T cells, or bulk PBMC T cells (not recorded which). V and J are TRBV29-1 and TRBJ2-1; TCRdb's assignment of TRBD2 cannot be checked, as there is no DNA. The receptor's source is a man younger than 35 in good health. The CDR3 region is CSGWGGGSYNEQFF.